This T cell receptor beta chain is drawn from a study of cytomegalovirus exposure and HLA in healthy donors. Study-wide background: Out of 150 million to 200 million T cells, an earlier analysis found fewer than 140 million unique TCR beta sequences in total.

This clone was counted a single time. The antigen is undetermined. 60 Vbeta and 13 Jbeta primers were used in PCR. As processed by the authors: The count from a later analysis was 65 million to 90 million unique TCR beta chains, about 10 million of them shared. TCRdb keeps only in-frame clones here, not all; method: immunoSEQ multiplex PCR. Clone size and V and J calls were adopted from that table, with D and trimming inferred from the DNA. The data show roughly 150,000 clones, with over 75% seen just once and about 1.7% held by the top ten. General study findings and limits: CMV serostatus stood as the only immune exposure information on hand. Later, an analysis found that common viral pathogens appeared to be linked with several of the most significant clusters.

This CDR3 contains 17 residues. Germline CDR1 reads MGHRA; CDR2 reads YSYEKL. With 3 bases clipped from V and 6 bases from J, the junction kept 11 bases outside the gene matches. This sequence originates from a woman in her thirties in good health and CMV-seronegative. The specimen was PBMCs. V and J are TRBV4-1 and TRBJ1-5; TRBD1 agrees at 10 bases. CDR3 coding DNA: TGCGCCAGCAGCCACGGACCTGACAGGGGGCAAAGTCAGCCCCAGCATTTT. As protein: CASSHGPDRGQSQPQHF.